This is a list of T cell receptor beta chains from one sample in a study of beta chain features in type 1 diabetes. Clones were read by immunoSEQ multiplex PCR, and TCRdb kept only the in-frame ones, dropping some. The table has 600,000 to 700,000 clones, under 15% seen once. Sequences were obtained from naive CD4+ T cells from blood. The receptor source for this set is a man aged 30 to 39 with type 1 diabetes. Each CDR3 is given with its conserved first and last residue. The order of the fields is clone size, V gene, J gene, D gene, CDR3 length, CDR3 DNA, CDR3 protein. The D gene is left open where the match is weak. The listing skips clone size in some rows; elsewhere it reads once, few, many or a size class.

abundance: NA; v_gene: TRBV9; j_gene: TRBJ1-2; d_gene: TRBD1; len: 13; CDR3nt: TGTGCCAGCAGCGTAGCAGGGGGCGATGGCTACACCTTC; CDR3aa: CASSVAGGDGYTF
abundance: few; v_gene: TRBV6-6; j_gene: TRBJ1-1; d_gene: NA; len: 13; CDR3nt: TGTGCCAGCAGTAGGGGGGGGAGCACTGAAGCTTTCTTT; CDR3aa: CASSRGGSTEAFF
abundance: few; v_gene: TRBV30; j_gene: TRBJ1-2; d_gene: NA; len: 13; CDR3nt: TGTGCCTGGAGTGCCCGGACAGCAGGAGGCTACACCTTC; CDR3aa: CAWSARTAGGYTF
abundance: few; v_gene: TRBV10-3; j_gene: TRBJ1-1; d_gene: NA; len: 14; CDR3nt: TGTGCCATCAGTGGTCAGGGTGAAGCGTCTGAAGCTTTCTTT; CDR3aa: CAISGQGEASEAFF
abundance: few; v_gene: TRBV21-1; j_gene: TRBJ2-1; d_gene: NA; len: 16; CDR3nt: TGTGCCAGCAGCATTTTCGACTCCCACCGGTACAATGAGCAGTTCTTC; CDR3aa: CASSIFDSHRYNEQFF
abundance: NA; v_gene: TRBV7-6; j_gene: TRBJ1-6; d_gene: NA; len: 14; CDR3nt: TGTGCCAGCAGCTCGGGACGGCGGGATTCACCCCTCCACTTT; CDR3aa: CASSSGRRDSPLHF
abundance: NA; v_gene: TRBV5-4; j_gene: TRBJ2-1; d_gene: NA; len: 14; CDR3nt: TGTGCCAGCAGCTACGGGACACGCTCCAATGAGCAGTTCTTC; CDR3aa: CASSYGTRSNEQFF
abundance: NA; v_gene: TRBV10-3; j_gene: TRBJ2-7; d_gene: NA; len: 15; CDR3nt: TGTGCCATCAGTGAAGCACTCAACGAGCCCTACGAGCAGTACTTC; CDR3aa: CAISEALNEPYEQYF
abundance: many; v_gene: TRBV10-3; j_gene: TRBJ1-6; d_gene: NA; len: 11; CDR3nt: TGTGCCATCAGTGAAGCGGGGCCCCTCCACTTT; CDR3aa: CAISEAGPLHF
abundance: NA; v_gene: TRBV5-1; j_gene: TRBJ2-1; d_gene: NA; len: 12; CDR3nt: TGCGCCAGCAGCTTGGACGGGAATGAGCAGTTCTTC; CDR3aa: CASSLDGNEQFF
abundance: few; v_gene: TRBV9; j_gene: TRBJ2-3; d_gene: NA; len: 12; CDR3nt: TGTGCCAGCAGCCCCAGGAGGGGAACGCAGTATTTT; CDR3aa: CASSPRRGTQYF
abundance: few; v_gene: TRBV25-1; j_gene: TRBJ1-2; d_gene: NA; len: 14; CDR3nt: TGTGCCAGCGGCCCCGAGGGTACTAACTATGGCTACACCTTC; CDR3aa: CASGPEGTNYGYTF
abundance: few; v_gene: TRBV27; j_gene: TRBJ2-2; d_gene: NA; len: 17; CDR3nt: TGTGCCAGCAGTCCCCCCGTGGGGTTGGGGGTCTCCGGGGAGCTGTTTTTT; CDR3aa: CASSPPVGLGVSGELFF
abundance: few; v_gene: TRBV5-4; j_gene: TRBJ1-1; d_gene: NA; len: 13; CDR3nt: TGTGCCAGCAGCTTTTGGGAAAACACTGAAGCTTTCTTT; CDR3aa: CASSFWENTEAFF
abundance: few; v_gene: TRBV7-9; j_gene: TRBJ2-1; d_gene: TRBD2; len: 17; CDR3nt: TGTGCCAGCAGCTCCCGGACTAGCGGGGGCCACGGGAATGAGCAGTTCTTC; CDR3aa: CASSSRTSGGHGNEQFF
abundance: few; v_gene: TRBV9; j_gene: TRBJ1-4; d_gene: NA; len: 14; CDR3nt: TGTGCCAGCAGCATCGGTCCGACTAATGAAAAACTGTTTTTT; CDR3aa: CASSIGPTNEKLFF
abundance: many; v_gene: TRBV7-6; j_gene: TRBJ2-5; d_gene: NA; len: 15; CDR3nt: TGTGCCAGCAGCTTAGTCCGGGGGACTCAAGAGACCCAGTACTTC; CDR3aa: CASSLVRGTQETQYF
abundance: NA; v_gene: TRBV5-1; j_gene: TRBJ2-1; d_gene: NA; len: 14; CDR3nt: TGCGCCAGCGGTCCCGGGGTGTCCTACAATGAGCAGTTCTTC; CDR3aa: CASGPGVSYNEQFF